These 11 T cell receptor beta chains were all obtained from the same sample, sequenced in a study of T cells in Graves' hyperthyroidism and ophthalmopathy. TCR beta CDR3 regions were amplified from RNA transcripts. The TCR CDR3 first-round RT-PCR relied on the HTBI primer set. TCRdb passed the multiplex PCR reads through MiXCR, listing each CDR3 protein once. Of nearly 250,000 distinct CDR3 sequences in the sample, 24% were seen once. The sequenced sample was blood. The receptors shown here come from a woman aged 40 to 49 with Graves' ophthalmopathy.

The chain employs TRBV24-1 and TRBJ2-5; maybe TRBD2 (5 bases). The CDR3 loop spans 15 amino acids. CDR1 and CDR2 (germline): KGHDR, SFDVKD. V shed 3 bases and J shed 3 bases, with 13 bases lying between them. The CDR3 region has the DNA TGTGCCACCAGTGATGCCGGGAAGCTTAAAGAGACCCAGTACTTC. As protein: CATSDAGKLKETQYF.

This clonotype was seen ten or more times. The chain carries TRBV2 and TRBJ1-2, with D hard to call. The CDR3 runs to 13 residues. The V end was cut by 8 bases, the J end by 2 bases, with 12 bases between. Germline V gives CDR1 SNHLY, CDR2 FYNNEI. In nucleotides, the CDR3 is TGTGCCAGCCGCCTTTTAGAAAACTATGGCTACACCTTC. Residues: CASRLLENYGYTF.

V gene TRBV12-3 or TRBV12-4 combines with J gene TRBJ2-2; D may be TRBD2 (6 bases). Deletions cut 6 bases from V and 3 bases from J, with 17 bases between. This CDR3 is 16 amino acids long. CDR3 sequence: CASSNPGTPYTGELFF. The CDR3 nucleotides read TGTGCCAGCAGCAACCCCGGGACTCCTTACACCGGGGAGCTGTTTTTT.

In its sample, this clonotype was seen many times. This chain connects TRBV28 to TRBJ2-5; D may be TRBD1 (6 bases). Trimming removed 4 bases from V and 5 bases from J, with 11 bases in between. The CDR3 loop spans 13 amino acids. In germline, CDR1 is MDHEN, CDR2 SYDVKM. The CDR3 sequence: CASSSGVEETQYF. The CDR3 DNA sequence: TGTGCCAGCAGTTCAGGGGTCGAGGAGACCCAGTACTTC.

This clonotype was counted at least ten times. This chain connects TRBV20-1 to TRBJ1-1, with 8 bases that match TRBD1. Germline CDR1 reads DFQATT; CDR2 reads SNEGSKA (reference sequence). The CDR3 consists of 16 residues. Germline trimming cut 5 bases from V and 1 base from J; bases unmatched to any gene: 12. As DNA, the CDR3 is TGCAGTGCTGATTCTGGACAGGGCAATACGAACACTGAAGCTTTCTTT. Encoded protein: CSADSGQGNTNTEAFF.

This clonotype was detected ten times or more. J is TRBJ2-7 and V is TRBV20-1, with TRBD2 identical over 9 bases. CDR3 length: 14 residues. V shed 6 bases and J 3 bases; nucleotides not matched to a gene: 9. The V gene's germline CDR1 is DFQATT and CDR2 SNEGSKA (reference sequence). DNA of the CDR3: TGCAGTGCCGATAGCGGGAGACGACTCTACGAGCAGTACTTC. Its protein is CSADSGRRLYEQYF.

Many counts were recorded for this clonotype. Sequence at one end of the junction differs from germline and may be a read error. The V and J genes are TRBV24-1 and TRBJ2-7; 9 bases are a match to TRBD2. Looked up from germline, CDR1 is KGHDR and CDR2 is SFDVKD. CDR3 length equals 12 residues. CDR3 coding DNA: TGTGCCACCAGTGATTTTGGGACTAGCTGGTCCTTC. Translating gives CATSDFGTSWSF.

This clonotype was counted ten times or more. The chain links TRBV28 to TRBJ1-2; the D gene is possibly TRBD1 (5 bases). This CDR3 has 12 amino acids. Germline values: CDR1 MDHEN, CDR2 SYDVKM. V lost 5 bases, J lost 14 bases, and 18 bases lay in between. The CDR3 reads CASSPPGRAKTF. CDR3 in DNA: TGTGCCAGCAGTCCCCCCGGCAGGGCTAAAACCTTC.

This clonotype was detected many times. The chain recombines TRBV6-1 with TRBJ1-2; D call uncertain. Germline-derived CDR1 and CDR2 are MNHNS and SASEGT. The ends were cut back, 10 bases at V and 4 bases at J, with 13 bases in the middle. The CDR3 covers 12 residues. CDR3 sequence reads: CATRAGIYGYTF. Here the CDR3 DNA reads TGTGCCACCCGAGCGGGTATCTATGGCTACACCTTC.

In the case of this clonotype: The junction does not match germline at one end; this may be a read error. This chain uses TRBV2 with TRBJ1-5; tentatively, D is TRBD1 (5 bases). CDR1 is SNHLY, CDR2 FYNNEI, per germline. CDR3 length: 14 amino acids. CDR3 amino acids: CASSEIGVNQPQPF. In nucleotides, the CDR3 is TGTGCCAGCAGTGAGATAGGGGTCAATCAGCCCCAGCCTTTT.

In this sample, this clonotype turned up many times. V and J are TRBV9 and TRBJ2-2; D gene unclear. Trimming removed 0 bases from V and 4 bases from J, with 7 bases in between. CDR1 is SGDLS and CDR2 is YYNGEE in the germline V gene. The CDR3 length is 14 residues. CDR3 sequence: CASSVDLLTGELFF. Here the CDR3 DNA reads TGTGCCAGCAGCGTAGACCTGCTCACCGGGGAGCTGTTTTTT. The whole variable domain, filled in from reference TRBV9 and TRBJ2-2, reads DSGVTQTPKHLITATGQRVTLRCSPRSGDLSVYWYQQSLDQGLQFLIQYYNGEERAKGNILERFSAQQFPDLHSELNLSSLELGDSALYFCASSVDLLTGELFFGEGSRLTVL.